A selection of T cell receptor beta chains follows, all from one sample in a study of blood T cell repertoires in COVID-19. The method was immunoSEQ multiplex PCR; TCRdb's version includes in-frame clones alone and lacks a portion of them. This table has under 20,000 clones, over 65% appearing once. Sequencing was done on a sample of peripheral blood. The receptors shown here come from a man aged 55-75 years with active or convalescent COVID-19. Both conserved end residues are part of each CDR3. Fields, in order: V gene, CDR3 protein.

>TRBV5-4
CASSDRQGNTGELFF
>TRBV19
CASSLKPRDRGRYTEAFF
>TRBV2
CASRGGSGISEAFF
>TRBV12-3/TRBV12-4
CASSYRAYEQYF
>TRBV6-5
CASSLGREREQYF
>TRBV7-7
CASSFSGANVLTF
>TRBV2
CASLTGGVGTEAFF
>TRBV27
CASRAQALTANSPLHF
>TRBV5-8
CASSTGLMNSPLHF
>TRBV18
CASSPYGNWYGYTF
>TRBV29-1
CSVESEDRNTDTQYF
>TRBV19
CASSIRLASYEQYF
>TRBV5-1
CASSLRTGIEETQYF
>TRBV24-1
CATSDLRSGRGEQYF
>TRBV4-1
CASSPQGIEQFF
>TRBV28
CASRVNSKNIQYF
>TRBV10-3
CATRLDTEAFF
>TRBV3-1/TRBV3-2
CASSQQAGGPSDTQYF
>TRBV6-1
CASSEATSFSTQETQYF
>TRBV28
CASSGGTGGYGYTF
>TRBV5-4
CASSLATGLQETQYF
>TRBV6-5
CASSPKGQGMSYTF
>TRBV10-3
CAISGQGTRQTQYF
>TRBV27
CASSWASGGDSYEQYF
>TRBV28
CASRTGGISGANVLTF
>TRBV7-9
CASSLGQGSGNTIYF
>TRBV5-1
CASSRTSEYQETQYF
>TRBV5-1
CARPRAGVEVSSYEQYF
>TRBV28
CASSFTYTDQRYEQYF
>TRBV14
CASSFLAGDNEQFF
>TRBV12-3/TRBV12-4
CASGYRENTEAFF
>TRBV7-2
CASSPQSSYEQYF
>TRBV19
CASSNGLASTGELFF
>TRBV4-2
CASSQEGTGQGETQYF
>TRBV7-9
CASSPVGGDRVNGYTF
>TRBV30
CAWSGASHSGNTIYF
>TRBV19
CASSIDQGQTNYGYTF
>TRBV6-1
CASSEVIWTSGYGYTF
>TRBV11-2
CASSFRDRVTDTQYF
>TRBV28
CASSFEGAQYF
>TRBV4-2
CASSQKGAPDYGYTF
>TRBV5-1
CASSFGRQGRGNTEAFF
>TRBV12-5
CASGLGVRQGLYNEQFF
>TRBV5-1
CASSFGQENTEAFF
>TRBV6-5
CASSYSGTGTNYGYTF
>TRBV29-1
CSVRVQNTGELFF
>TRBV30
CAWSGLAGGGNEQFF
>TRBV9
CASSRRGTGELFF
>TRBV21-1
CADDRDRGHNEQFF
>TRBV30
CAWSPTGTSGNTIYF
>TRBV3-1/TRBV3-2
CASSQAVGWSGKQETQYF
>TRBV15
CATSGGGTGVPGELFF
>TRBV12-3/TRBV12-4
CASTGLPGGELFF
>TRBV28
CASRSGGQTAYEQYF